Included here is one T cell receptor (beta chain) sequence, with context. Its antigen is undetermined. These data are taken from a study of T cells in Graves' hyperthyroidism and ophthalmopathy. The study, taken as a whole, reports: A model of 13 V-J pairs discriminated ophthalmopathy from stable hyperthyroidism. Blood shared most expanded thyroid clonotypes above 0.001.

The hyperthyroidism patients had all been newly diagnosed, and their disease duration was under 2 months. Their ages ranged from 18 to 65 years. In making diagnoses, clinical symptoms, serum thyroxine and TRAb, thyroid ultrasound and orbital computed tomography were all used. The CDR3 runs 14 residues. J gave up 8 bases and V 6 bases, and 6 bases lay outside the gene matches. The germline V gene has CDR1 SNHLY and CDR2 FYNNEI. The CDR3 regions of TCR beta were amplified from RNA transcripts. The HTBI set primed first-round TCR CDR3 RT-PCR. TCRdb redid the calling of the multiplex PCR reads with MiXCR, one entry per CDR3 protein. The sample lists fewer than 750,000 distinct CDR3 sequences, 46% occurring once.

The origin of this receptor is a woman aged 18-30 years with Graves' hyperthyroidism. Material for sequencing was peripheral blood or thyroid tissue (not recorded which). The chain uses TRBV2 and TRBJ1-6; TRBD1 matches at 8 bases. CDR3: CASRETGVHSPLHF. CDR3 nucleotide sequence: TGTGCCAGCAGAGAGACAGGGGTCCATTCACCCCTCCACTTT.